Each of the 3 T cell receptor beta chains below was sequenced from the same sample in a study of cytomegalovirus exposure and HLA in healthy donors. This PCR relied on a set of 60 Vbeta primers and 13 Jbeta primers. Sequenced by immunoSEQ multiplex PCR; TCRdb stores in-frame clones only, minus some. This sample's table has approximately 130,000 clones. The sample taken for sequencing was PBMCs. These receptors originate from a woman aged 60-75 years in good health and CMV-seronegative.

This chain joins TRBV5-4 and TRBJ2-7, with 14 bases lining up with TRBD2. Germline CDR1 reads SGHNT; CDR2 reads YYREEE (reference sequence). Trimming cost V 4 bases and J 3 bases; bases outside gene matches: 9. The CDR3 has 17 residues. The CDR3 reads CASSPGGTSGRNYEQYF. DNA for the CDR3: TGTGCCAGCAGCCCTGGGGGGACTAGCGGGAGAAACTACGAGCAGTACTTC.

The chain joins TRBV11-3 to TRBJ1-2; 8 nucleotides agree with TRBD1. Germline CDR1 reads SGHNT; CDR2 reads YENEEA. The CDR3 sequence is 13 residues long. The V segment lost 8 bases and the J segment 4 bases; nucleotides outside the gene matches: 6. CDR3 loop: CASGPGQGYGYTF. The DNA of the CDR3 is TGTGCCAGCGGTCCCGGACAGGGCTATGGCTACACCTTC.

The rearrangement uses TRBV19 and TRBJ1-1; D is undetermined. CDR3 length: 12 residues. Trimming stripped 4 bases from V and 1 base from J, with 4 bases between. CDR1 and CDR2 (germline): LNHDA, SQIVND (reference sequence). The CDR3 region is CASSTGNTEAFF. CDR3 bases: TGTGCCAGTAGTACCGGGAACACTGAAGCTTTCTTT.